The rows below give T cell receptor beta chains drawn from one sample of a study of PD-1 and CTLA-4 blockade in melanoma. Profiling relied on immunoSEQ multiplex PCR, and the TCRdb table lists in-frame clones only, not all of them. This sample yields about 21,000 clones, of which approximately 89% are seen a single time; around 7.6% belongs to the top ten. The sample here was CD8+ T cells from peripheral blood, taken before anti-PD-1 treatment. These receptor sequences come from a human donor with melanoma. Both conserved end residues are part of each CDR3. The D gene is left open where the match is weak. The size field is filled for only some rows; it gives once, few, many or a size class.

CASSPSGGDLSYEQYF	TGTGCCAGCAGTCCCTCTGGAGGGGATCTGTCCTACGAGCAGTACTTC	-	TRBJ2-7	-	TRBV27
CASSQVAASYEQYF	TGCGCCAGCAGCCAAGTGGCAGCCTCCTACGAGCAGTACTTC	-	TRBJ2-7	once	TRBV4-1
CASRTGGVNQPQHF	TGTGCCAGCAGGACAGGGGGCGTGAATCAGCCCCAGCATTTT	TRBD1	TRBJ1-5	-	TRBV27
CASSSNSWDTEAFF	TGTGCCAGCAGTTCCAACAGTTGGGACACTGAAGCTTTCTTT	-	TRBJ1-1	-	TRBV6-1
CASGQLNTEAFF	TGCGCCAGCGGACAGTTGAACACTGAAGCTTTCTTT	-	TRBJ1-1	-	TRBV4-1
CATRGPLRGRDTQYF	TGTGCCACCAGAGGTCCCTTGAGGGGGAGAGATACGCAGTATTTT	-	TRBJ2-3	-	TRBV24-1
CASSLGGVGSPLHF	TGTGCCAGCAGCTTGGGAGGGGTGGGTTCACCCCTCCACTTT	-	TRBJ1-6	-	TRBV5-4
CATSDLAGTGGETQYF	TGTGCCACCAGTGATTTAGCCGGGACAGGGGGCGAGACCCAGTACTTC	TRBD1	TRBJ2-5	-	TRBV24-1
CASSVDGTGGTEAFF	TGTGCCAGCAGCGTAGATGGGACAGGGGGAACTGAAGCTTTCTTT	TRBD1	TRBJ1-1	-	TRBV9
CASSQTGGLDEQFF	TGCGCCAGCAGCCAGACAGGGGGCTTGGATGAGCAGTTCTTC	TRBD1	TRBJ2-1	once	TRBV4-1
CASSLTPRTGNNQPQHF	TGTGCCAGCAGCTTAACCCCTAGGACAGGGAACAATCAGCCCCAGCATTTT	TRBD1	TRBJ1-5	-	TRBV7-9
CASSSPGDSEQFF	TGTGCCAGCAGCTCCCCTGGGGACAGCGAGCAGTTCTTC	TRBD1	TRBJ2-1	-	TRBV7-3
CASSPGLATGELFF	TGTGCCAGCAGCCCGGGACTAGCGACCGGGGAGCTGTTTTTT	TRBD2	TRBJ2-2	-	TRBV7-9
CASGDNEQFF	TGTGCCAGCGGAGACAATGAGCAGTTCTTC	-	TRBJ2-1	-	TRBV7-6
CASSSHVDGGDEQFF	TGTGCCAGCAGCTCCCACGTGGATGGTGGGGATGAGCAGTTCTTC	-	TRBJ2-1	-	TRBV7-7
CASSEGQAIYGYTF	TGTGCCAGCAGTGAAGGACAGGCCATTTATGGCTACACCTTC	-	TRBJ1-2	-	TRBV6-1
CASSEEVVWTGGSYNSPLHF	TGTGCCAGCAGTGAAGAAGTCGTCTGGACAGGGGGCTCCTATAATTCACCCCTCCACTTT	TRBD1	TRBJ1-6	-	TRBV2
CAISDPDLPYEQYF	TGTGCCATCAGTGACCCCGACCTCCCCTACGAGCAGTACTTC	-	TRBJ2-7	-	TRBV10-3
CASSLLGANYGYTF	TGCGCCAGCAGCTTGCTGGGAGCTAACTATGGCTACACCTTC	-	TRBJ1-2	-	TRBV5-1
CASSQDTGSYNEQFF	TGCGCCAGCAGCCAAGATACAGGCTCCTACAATGAGCAGTTCTTC	-	TRBJ2-1	-	TRBV4-3
CASSGRPGDYGYTF	TGTGCCAGCAGCGGGCGACCCGGGGACTATGGCTACACCTTC	-	TRBJ1-2	-	TRBV21-1
CASSLTQLPEQYF	TGTGCCAGCAGCTTAACTCAACTCCCCGAGCAGTACTTC	-	TRBJ2-7	-	TRBV7-9
CASSDRGASSYEQYF	TGTGCCAGCTCAGACAGGGGGGCGAGCTCCTACGAGCAGTACTTC	TRBD1	TRBJ2-7	once	TRBV18
CASSPTEGGAYEQYF	TGCGCCAGCAGCCCTACGGAGGGGGGGGCGTACGAGCAGTACTTC	-	TRBJ2-7	-	TRBV4-1
CASSPPGTGNLYEQYF	TGTGCCAGCAGTCCCCCCGGGACAGGGAATCTCTACGAGCAGTACTTC	TRBD1	TRBJ2-7	-	TRBV28
CASSYPGLESTDTQYF	TGTGCCAGCAGTTACCCGGGGCTGGAAAGCACAGATACGCAGTATTTT	-	TRBJ2-3	-	TRBV28
CASSLGGQGRGRLGQPQHF	TGTGCCAGCAGTCTGGGGGGACAGGGGCGCGGAAGGTTGGGTCAGCCCCAGCATTTT	TRBD1	TRBJ1-5	-	TRBV28
CASSPKLAGAYEQYF	TGTGCCAGCAGCCCGAAACTAGCGGGGGCCTACGAGCAGTACTTC	TRBD2	TRBJ2-7	-	TRBV9
CASSEHVQPQHF	TGTGCCAGTAGTGAGCACGTGCAGCCCCAGCATTTT	-	TRBJ1-5	once	TRBV19
CASRGQGANEQYF	TGTGCCAGCAGAGGACAGGGGGCAAACGAGCAGTACTTC	TRBD1	TRBJ2-7	-	TRBV7-9
CASSVTDTQYF	TGTGCCAGCAGTGTCACAGATACGCAGTATTTT	-	TRBJ2-3	-	TRBV12-3/TRBV12-4
CASNPGTGAEAFF	TGTGCCAGCAACCCGGGGACAGGGGCGGAAGCTTTCTTT	TRBD1	TRBJ1-1	-	TRBV28
CASRLGTSNPQDTQYF	TGCGCCAGCAGATTGGGGACTAGCAATCCCCAAGATACGCAGTATTTT	TRBD2	TRBJ2-3	-	TRBV5-1
CASSLSGGVLETQYF	TGTGCCAGCTCTCTAAGCGGGGGGGTGCTGGAGACCCAGTACTTC	TRBD2	TRBJ2-5	-	TRBV9
CAISESSAGEAFF	TGTGCCATCAGTGAGTCGTCGGCGGGTGAAGCTTTCTTT	-	TRBJ1-1	-	TRBV10-3
CASSGVAGGQETQYF	TGTGCCAGCAGTGGGGTAGCGGGGGGCCAAGAGACCCAGTACTTC	TRBD2	TRBJ2-5	-	TRBV2
CASRSQGSGNQPQHF	TGTGCCAGCAGGTCCCAGGGGTCTGGCAATCAGCCCCAGCATTTT	-	TRBJ1-5	-	TRBV28
CASSDSKAGGNYEQYF	TGTGCCAGCAGTGATTCAAAAGCGGGGGGAAACTACGAGCAGTACTTC	TRBD2	TRBJ2-7	-	TRBV2
CASSFTPSYEQYF	TGTGCCAGTAGTTTCACCCCCTCCTACGAGCAGTACTTC	-	TRBJ2-7	-	TRBV19
CASSPNPGHTNSYEQYF	TGTGCCAGCAGCCCAAATCCGGGACACACAAATTCCTACGAGCAGTACTTC	-	TRBJ2-7	-	TRBV3-1/TRBV3-2
CASSPWTGGSDTQYF	TGTGCCAGCAGCCCCTGGACAGGGGGATCGGATACGCAGTATTTT	TRBD1	TRBJ2-3	-	TRBV9
CASSQNGVSVSYNEQFF	TGTGCCAGCAGCCAAAACGGGGTCTCTGTTTCCTACAATGAGCAGTTCTTC	-	TRBJ2-1	-	TRBV4-2